Listed below are T cell receptor beta chains from one sample, sequenced in a study of T cells in Graves' hyperthyroidism and ophthalmopathy. TCRdb reprocessed the multiplex PCR reads via MiXCR and lists one record per CDR3 protein. The sample includes under 800,000 distinct CDR3 sequences, 14% of them seen just once. The sequenced sample consisted of blood. These TCRs come from a woman younger than 30 with Graves' hyperthyroidism. Each CDR3 is given with its conserved first and last residue. Fields, in order: D gene, clone size, J gene, V gene, CDR3 protein, CDR3 DNA. D genes are given only for firm matches. Rows give clone size only sometimes, using once, few, many, or a class for an expanded clone.

d_call: TRBD1
clone_size: many
j_call: TRBJ1-1
v_call: TRBV20-1
cdr3_aa: CSANRQGPNTEAFF
cdr3_nt: TGCAGTGCTAATAGACAGGGACCGAACACTGAAGCTTTCTTT

d_call: TRBD2
clone_size: many
j_call: TRBJ2-5
v_call: TRBV4-2
cdr3_aa: CASSHLLAGGEETQYF
cdr3_nt: TGTGCCAGCAGCCATTTACTAGCGGGAGGGGAGGAGACCCAGTACTTC

d_call: TRBD1
clone_size: .
j_call: TRBJ2-7
v_call: TRBV10-1
cdr3_aa: CASRDRGTLYYEQYF
cdr3_nt: TGCGCCAGCAGGGACAGGGGGACCTTATACTACGAGCAGTACTTC

d_call: .
clone_size: many
j_call: TRBJ2-7
v_call: TRBV11-2
cdr3_aa: CASSLSSLNEQYF
cdr3_nt: TGTGCCAGCAGCTTGAGTTCGCTCAACGAGCAGTACTTC

d_call: TRBD2
clone_size: .
j_call: TRBJ2-5
v_call: TRBV5-1
cdr3_aa: CASSLVIAGQETQYF
cdr3_nt: TGCGCCAGCAGCTTGGTAATAGCGGGACAAGAGACCCAGTACTTC

d_call: .
clone_size: few
j_call: TRBJ2-1
v_call: TRBV27
cdr3_aa: CASSLKGFSEQFF
cdr3_nt: TGTGCCAGCAGTTTAAAGGGGTTTAGTGAGCAGTTCTTC

d_call: .
clone_size: .
j_call: TRBJ2-2
v_call: TRBV6-5
cdr3_aa: CASSYRDGNTGELFF
cdr3_nt: TGTGCCAGCAGTTACCGGGACGGGAACACCGGGGAGCTGTTTTTT

d_call: .
clone_size: .
j_call: TRBJ2-5
v_call: TRBV7-6
cdr3_aa: CASSLRSGETQYF
cdr3_nt: TGTGCCAGCAGCTTACGGTCTGGGGAGACCCAGTACTTC

d_call: TRBD1
clone_size: .
j_call: TRBJ2-5
v_call: TRBV7-9
cdr3_aa: CASSFRTGSTETQYF
cdr3_nt: TGTGCCAGCAGCTTCCGGACAGGGAGTACGGAGACCCAGTACTTC

d_call: TRBD1
clone_size: few
j_call: TRBJ2-2
v_call: TRBV7-8
cdr3_aa: CASSLPRDRVDTGELFF
cdr3_nt: TGTGCCAGCAGCTTACCCCGGGACAGGGTTGACACCGGGGAGCTGTTTTTT

d_call: .
clone_size: few
j_call: TRBJ1-5
v_call: TRBV27
cdr3_aa: CASSRQVRGPQHF
cdr3_nt: TGTGCCAGCAGCCGTCAAGTACGGGGTCCCCAGCATTTT

d_call: .
clone_size: many
j_call: TRBJ2-7
v_call: TRBV29-1
cdr3_aa: CSVIPDSGLGNEQYF
cdr3_nt: TGCAGCGTCATCCCCGACTCCGGACTCGGCAACGAGCAGTACTTC

d_call: .
clone_size: many
j_call: TRBJ2-1
v_call: TRBV11-2
cdr3_aa: CASSFRSAEQFF
cdr3_nt: TGTGCCAGCAGCTTCCGTAGCGCTGAGCAGTTCTTC

d_call: TRBD1
clone_size: many
j_call: TRBJ2-3
v_call: TRBV27
cdr3_aa: CASSLGTGASTDTQYF
cdr3_nt: TGTGCCAGCAGTTTAGGGACAGGAGCGAGCACAGATACGCAGTATTTT

d_call: .
clone_size: many
j_call: TRBJ2-3
v_call: TRBV12-3/TRBV12-4
cdr3_aa: CASSLALGRSTDTQYF
cdr3_nt: TGTGCCAGCAGTTTAGCGCTAGGACGTAGCACAGATACGCAGTATTTT

d_call: .
clone_size: .
j_call: TRBJ2-1
v_call: TRBV6-6
cdr3_aa: CASSYSSYGAQFF
cdr3_nt: TGTGCCAGCAGTTACTCCTCTTACGGAGCCCAGTTCTTC